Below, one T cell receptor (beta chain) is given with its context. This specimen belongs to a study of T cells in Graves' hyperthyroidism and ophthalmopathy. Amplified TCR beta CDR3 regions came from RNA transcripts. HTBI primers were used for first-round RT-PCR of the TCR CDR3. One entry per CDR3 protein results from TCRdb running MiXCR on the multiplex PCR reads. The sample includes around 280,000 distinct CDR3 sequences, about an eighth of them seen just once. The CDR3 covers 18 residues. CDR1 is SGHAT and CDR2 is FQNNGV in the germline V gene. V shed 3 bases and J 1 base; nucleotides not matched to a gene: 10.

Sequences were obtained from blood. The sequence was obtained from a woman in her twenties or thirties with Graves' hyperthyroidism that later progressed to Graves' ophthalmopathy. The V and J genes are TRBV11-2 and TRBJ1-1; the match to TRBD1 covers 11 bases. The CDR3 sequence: CASSFRAGTGGRNTEAFF. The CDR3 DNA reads TGTGCCAGCAGCTTCCGAGCCGGGACAGGGGGTCGGAACACTGAAGCTTTCTTT.